This T cell receptor (beta chain) was sequenced in a study of blood T cell repertoires in COVID-19. Background on the study: Italy, Spain and the United States were the sources of the convalescent and acute COVID-19 samples. T cells, B-cell-depleted T cells, or PBMCs supplied cDNA or gDNA.

This CDR3 has 17 residues. With 0 bases removed from V and 0 bases from J, the gap between germline ends came to 13 bases. Germline V CDR1 and CDR2: SGHRS, YFSETQ. As handled by the study authors: Quantification of nucleated cells was approximated via reference gene primer amplification. Libraries were prepared by immunoSEQ multiplex PCR; TCRdb keeps only in-frame clonotypes and omits some of them. V and J calls plus clone size are reproduced from that table; the DNA served to infer D and trimming. This table has about 260,000 clones, roughly 90% appearing once. The TCR originated in a man between 60 and 75 years old who had recovered from COVID-19. Source material: peripheral blood. J is TRBJ1-3 and V is TRBV5-1, with no clear D. For the CDR3, the DNA is TGCGCCAGCAGCTTGGGAGGGCGGGCGAGCTCTGGAAACACCATATATTTT. Translation gives CASSLGGRASSGNTIYF. Based on the CDR3 plus reference TRBV5-1 and TRBJ1-3, the full variable domain is KAGVTQTPRYLIKTRGQQVTLSCSPISGHRSVSWYQQTPGQGLQFLFEYFSETQRNKGNFPGRFSGRQFSNSRSEMNVSTLELGDSALYLCASSLGGRASSGNTIYFGEGSWLTVV.